A single T cell receptor beta chain is shown here with its context. What it binds is not known. TCRdb's copy holds only in-frame clones and misses some; the assay was immunoSEQ multiplex PCR. The table records approximately 150,000 clones, about 89% of them present only once. This entry comes from a study of cytomegalovirus exposure and HLA in healthy donors. Findings and caveats of the study: Overall, approximately 150 TCR beta chains were annotated as cytomegalovirus-associated. Through in vitro validation, a few CMV-associated chains were shown to be specific for CMV antigens.

J gave up 1 base and V 11 bases, and 7 bases lay outside the gene matches. Germline CDR1 reads MNHEY; CDR2 reads SVGAGI. The CDR3 consists of 14 residues. This clonotype was sampled from a woman between 18 and 29 years old in good health and CMV-seropositive. This chain links TRBV6-5 with TRBJ2-2; TRBD2 matches at 7 bases. Input material: PBMCs. DNA of the CDR3: TGTGCCTCAAGGGCTAGCGGGAACACCGGGGAGCTGTTTTTT. Protein sequence: CASRASGNTGELFF.